This is a list of T cell receptor beta chains from one sample in a study of identical twins. TCRdb re-derived calls from the 5' RACE reads in MiXCR, one entry per CDR3 protein. Of roughly 710,000 distinct CDR3 sequences listed, 6.1% are singletons. Specimen: naive T cells sorted from blood. The receptors originated from a man aged 18 to 29 in good health. Each CDR3 is given with its conserved first and last residue. The D gene is left open where the match is weak. Clone size is not always given. Where it is, it says once, few, many or a class for expanded clones.

V,J,size,D,DNA,CDR3
TRBV6-1,TRBJ2-1,.,TRBD2,TGTGCCAGCCGCTTCGCGGGAGTGAATGAGCAGTTCTTC,CASRFAGVNEQFF
TRBV13,TRBJ2-1,few,.,TGTGCCAGCAGCTCTGGGACTGACTACAATGAGCAGTTCTTC,CASSSGTDYNEQFF
TRBV9,TRBJ2-7,.,.,TGTGCCAGCAGCCCCAGGGCGAGGTACGAGCAGTACTTC,CASSPRARYEQYF
TRBV10-3,TRBJ2-1,many,.,TGTGCCATCAGGCGGGACGTTGGCAATGAGCAGTTCTTC,CAIRRDVGNEQFF
TRBV19,TRBJ2-7,.,.,TGTGCCAGTAGTATAGTTGAGGGCCAGATCTACGAGCAGTACTTC,CASSIVEGQIYEQYF
TRBV30,TRBJ2-5,many,.,TGTGCCTGGGGGGGGATTGGAGTAGAGACCCAGTACTTC,CAWGGIGVETQYF
TRBV12-3/TRBV12-4,TRBJ2-2,many,.,TGTGCCAGCAGTTTAACTGGTCCAGGGACGGGGACCGGGGAGCTGTTTTTT,CASSLTGPGTGTGELFF
TRBV28,TRBJ1-4,many,.,TGTGCCAGCACGTCGGGGAATGAAAAACTGTTTTTT,CASTSGNEKLFF
TRBV12-3/TRBV12-4,TRBJ2-2,many,.,TGTGCCAGCAGTCTACGGGTATGGGTGTCGGGCACCGGGGAGCTGTTTTTT,CASSLRVWVSGTGELFF
TRBV27,TRBJ2-3,many,.,TGTGCCAGCAGTTTGCTGCAGACTAGCACAGATACGCAGTATTTT,CASSLLQTSTDTQYF
TRBV5-1,TRBJ2-1,.,TRBD2,TGCGCCAGCAGCTTCGCGGGACTAGCGGGAGGGCAGGATGAGCAGTTCTTC,CASSFAGLAGGQDEQFF
TRBV5-1,TRBJ2-1,few,.,TGCGCCAGCAGCTTGATAGCGACCAACATCTACAATGAGCAGTTCTTC,CASSLIATNIYNEQFF
TRBV15,TRBJ2-5,.,TRBD1,TGTGCCACCAGCAGAGAGGTGGGGACAGGGCTGGATCAAGAGACCCAGTACTTC,CATSREVGTGLDQETQYF
TRBV14,TRBJ1-1,.,.,TGTGCCAGCAGCCAAGATGGTAGAAAAGCTTTCTTT,CASSQDGRKAFF
TRBV12-3/TRBV12-4,TRBJ2-1,many,.,TGTGCCAGCAGTCCCGGACTATACTCCTACAATGAGCAGTTCTTC,CASSPGLYSYNEQFF
TRBV6-5,TRBJ2-5,.,.,TGTGCCAGCAGTTATGCGGGCAGGGAGGAGACCCAGTACTTC,CASSYAGREETQYF
TRBV24-1,TRBJ2-3,.,.,TGTGCCACCTCGGGGGCGACGACAGATACGCAGTATTTT,CATSGATTDTQYF
TRBV2,TRBJ1-2,many,.,TGTGCCAGCAGCGGCCCGATCAAAGGCGGTGGCTACACCTTC,CASSGPIKGGGYTF